The 14 T cell receptor beta chains listed next were all sequenced from one sample in a study of radiation and T cells in renal cell carcinoma. As for time point: blood 2 weeks post-SBRT. The treatment is: 15 Gy SBRT to primary tumor, nephrectomy 4 weeks later. Libraries were prepared by immunoSEQ multiplex PCR; TCRdb keeps only in-frame clonotypes and omits some of them. The table lists 70,000 or so clones, roughly 87% of them singletons. This specimen was blood, taken from a patient whose treatment included radiotherapy and nephrectomy. The receptors were gathered from a man aged 60 to 69 with renal cell carcinoma.

The sample holds a few counts of this clone. The V and J genes are TRBV4-3 and TRBJ2-7; D might be TRBD1 or TRBD2, each matching 5 bases. V lost 1 base and J lost 2, with 15 bases in between. The CDR3 runs to 16 residues. Germline CDR1 is LGHNA and CDR2 is YSLEER. The CDR3 region is CASSQGGFPYPYEQYF. The CDR3 DNA reads TGCGCCAGCAGCCAAGGGGGGTTCCCCTACCCCTACGAGCAGTACTTC.

This chain uses TRBV6-7 with TRBJ2-4, with 8 bases that match TRBD1. TRBV6-7 is assigned to the ORF class and has an uncertain function. The trim removed 5 bases at V and 0 bases at J, leaving 12 bases unmatched. The CDR3 has 18 residues. The CDR3 protein is CASSVQGAPGLAKNIQYF. The CDR3 DNA reads TGTGCCAGCAGTGTTCAGGGGGCGCCAGGGCTAGCCAAAAACATTCAGTACTTC.

The chain has TRBV19 and TRBJ2-2; D unclear. Germline CDR1 LNHDA, CDR2 SQIVND (reference sequence). The CDR3 contains 15 residues. V was cut by 7 bases and J by 4 bases, with 16 bases left in between. CDR3 DNA sequence: TGTGCCAGTACCAATCTTTGGACGTCCACCGGGGAGCTGTTTTTT. Its protein is CASTNLWTSTGELFF.

V and J are TRBV7-2 and TRBJ1-3; D is unresolved. Trimming took off 3 bases at V and 4 bases at J, with 10 bases between the two ends. The CDR3 extends over 14 amino acids. Germline assignment: CDR1 SGHTA and CDR2 FQGNSA. Here the CDR3 reads CASSLMGYGNTIYF. DNA of the CDR3: TGTGCCAGCAGCTTGATGGGGTACGGAAACACCATATATTTT.

This clone is a singleton in its sample. The CDR3 sequence: CASSPAGGNTEAFF. The DNA of the CDR3 is TGCGCCAGCAGCCCGGCGGGGGGGAACACTGAAGCTTTCTTT. V and J are TRBV5-1 and TRBJ1-1; D perhaps matches TRBD1 (5 bases). In germline, CDR1 is SGHRS, CDR2 YFSETQ. CDR3 length equals 14 residues. The V and J ends lost 4 bases and 1 base respectively, with 11 bases between them.

V gene TRBV9 combines with J gene TRBJ2-4; 8 bases agree with TRBD1. CDR3 length: 16 amino acids. Germline lookup yields CDR1 SGDLS and CDR2 YYNGEE. Trimming took 4 bases from V and 5 from J; bases not matched to a gene: 11. CDR3 in amino acids: CASSPRGSGQENIQYF. DNA for the CDR3: TGTGCCAGCAGCCCCCGAGGGTCGGGACAGGAAAACATTCAGTACTTC.

Points on this clone: Other DNA sequences in this specimen translate into the identical CDR3. The J gene is TRBJ1-5, the V gene TRBV19, with D possibly being TRBD1 (5 bases). This CDR3 contains 13 residues. The germline gives CDR1 LNHDA, CDR2 SQIVND (reference sequence). With 4 bases removed from V and 5 bases from J, the gap between germline ends came to 9 bases. CDR3 in amino acids: CASSTGLDQPQHF. The DNA of the CDR3 is TGTGCCAGTAGTACAGGGTTGGATCAGCCCCAGCATTTT. Full variable domain (rest looked up from reference TRBV19 and TRBJ1-5): DGGITQSPKYLFRKEGQNVTLSCEQNLNHDAMYWYRQDPGQGLRLIYYSQIVNDFQKGDIAEGYSVSREKKESFPLTVTSAQKNPTAFYLCASSTGLDQPQHFGDGTRLSIL.

This rearrangement joins TRBV28 to TRBJ2-5, with TRBD1 identical over 10 bases. The V gene's germline CDR1 is MDHEN and CDR2 SYDVKM. This CDR3 has 14 residues. V lost 5 bases and J lost 4; bases outside the gene matches: 4. The CDR3 reads CASSPWDRGETQYF. The CDR3 bases are TGTGCCAGCAGTCCCTGGGACAGGGGAGAGACCCAGTACTTC. Looking up the rest from reference TRBV28 and TRBJ2-5 gives the full variable domain: DVKVTQSSRYLVKRTGEKVFLECVQDMDHENMFWYRQDPGLGLRLIYFSYDVKMKEKGDIPEGYSVSREKKERFSLILESASTNQTSMYLCASSPWDRGETQYFGPGTRLLVL.

J is TRBJ2-3 and V is TRBV5-5, with D possibly being TRBD2 (6 bases). Trimming pared 2 bases from V and 3 bases from J, leaving 13 bases between. Germline V gene lookup returns CDR1 SGHKS and CDR2 YYEKEE (reference sequence). The CDR3 contains 15 residues. CDR3 DNA: TGTGCCAGCAGCTTTGACGGGAGTGGGACAGATACGCAGTATTTT. It encodes CASSFDGSGTDTQYF.

The chain combines TRBV27 with TRBJ1-2, with 8 bases fitting TRBD1. J gave up 8 bases and V 3 bases, and 14 bases lay outside the gene matches. CDR3 length: 16 amino acids. The germline gives CDR1 MNHEY, CDR2 SMNVEV (reference sequence). The CDR3 here is CASSLSFSDRGRGYTF. The CDR3 nucleotides read TGTGCCAGCAGTTTGTCCTTCTCAGACAGGGGACGGGGCTACACCTTC.

The rearrangement uses TRBV7-8 and TRBJ1-5, with TRBD1 as a possible D gene (5 bases). The CDR3 contains 17 residues. V was cut by 0 bases and J by 4 bases, with 16 bases left in between. From germline, CDR1 is SGHVS and CDR2 FQNEAQ. CDR3 in amino acids: CASSLAGGPSGNQPQHF. CDR3 bases: TGTGCCAGCAGCTTAGCGGGGGGACCCTCTGGGAATCAGCCCCAGCATTTT.

The chain combines TRBV14 with TRBJ2-5; 8 bases line up with TRBD2. Germline V gives CDR1 SGHDN, CDR2 FVKESK. Germline trimming cut 0 bases from V and 4 bases from J; bases unmatched to any gene: 4. The CDR3 loop spans 15 amino acids. CDR3 nucleotide sequence: TGTGCCAGCAGCCAAGATTCCGGGACTAGAGAGACCCAGTACTTC. This encodes CASSQDSGTRETQYF.

The chain is built from TRBV7-8 and TRBJ1-4; no reliable D call. The CDR3 covers 14 residues. Per the germline V gene, CDR1 is SGHVS and CDR2 is FQNEAQ. V was shortened by 2 bases and J by 2 bases, with 6 bases between the two germline ends. The CDR3 DNA follows: TGTGCCAGCAGCTTAAGGGATACTAATGAAAAACTGTTTTTT. Translating gives CASSLRDTNEKLFF.

J is TRBJ2-3 and V is TRBV15, with a possible D match to TRBD2 (5 bases). Trimming pared 0 bases from V and 4 bases from J, leaving 8 bases between. Germline V gene data show CDR1 as LNHNV and CDR2 as YYDKDF (reference sequence). There are 14 residues in the CDR3. The CDR3 nucleotides are TGTGCCACCAGCAGAGATCGGGGAGCAGATACGCAGTATTTT. This encodes CATSRDRGADTQYF.